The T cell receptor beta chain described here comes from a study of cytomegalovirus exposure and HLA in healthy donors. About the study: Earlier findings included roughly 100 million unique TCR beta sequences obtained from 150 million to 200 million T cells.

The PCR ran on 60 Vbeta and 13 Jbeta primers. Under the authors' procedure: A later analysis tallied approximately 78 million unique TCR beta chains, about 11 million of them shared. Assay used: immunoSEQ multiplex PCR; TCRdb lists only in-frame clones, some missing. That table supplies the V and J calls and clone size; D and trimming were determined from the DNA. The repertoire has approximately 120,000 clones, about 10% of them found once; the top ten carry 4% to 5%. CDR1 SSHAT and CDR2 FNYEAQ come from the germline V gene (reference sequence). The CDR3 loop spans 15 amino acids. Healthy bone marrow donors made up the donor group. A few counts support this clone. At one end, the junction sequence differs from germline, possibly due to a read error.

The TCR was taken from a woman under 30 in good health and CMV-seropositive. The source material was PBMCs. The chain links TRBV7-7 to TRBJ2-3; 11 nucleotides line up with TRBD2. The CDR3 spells CASKTSGESTDTQYF. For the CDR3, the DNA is TGTGCTAGCAAGACTAGCGGGGAAAGCACAGATACGCAGTATTTT.